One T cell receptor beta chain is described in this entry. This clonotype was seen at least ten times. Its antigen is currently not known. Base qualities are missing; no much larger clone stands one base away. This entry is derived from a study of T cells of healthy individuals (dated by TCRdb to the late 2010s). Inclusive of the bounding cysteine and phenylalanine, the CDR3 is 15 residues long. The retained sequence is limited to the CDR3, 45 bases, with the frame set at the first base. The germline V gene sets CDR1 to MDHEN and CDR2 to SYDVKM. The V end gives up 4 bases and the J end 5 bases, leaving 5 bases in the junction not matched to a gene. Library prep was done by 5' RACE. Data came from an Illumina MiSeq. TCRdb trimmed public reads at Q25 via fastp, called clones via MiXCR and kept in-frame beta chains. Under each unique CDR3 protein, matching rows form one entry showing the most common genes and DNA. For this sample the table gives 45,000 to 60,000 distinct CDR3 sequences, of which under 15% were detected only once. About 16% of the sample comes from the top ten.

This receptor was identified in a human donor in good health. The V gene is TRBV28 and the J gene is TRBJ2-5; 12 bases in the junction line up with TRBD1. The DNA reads TGTGCCAGCAGTTCGGGACAGGGGGCAAGGGAGACCCAGTACTTC. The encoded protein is CASSSGQGARETQYF.